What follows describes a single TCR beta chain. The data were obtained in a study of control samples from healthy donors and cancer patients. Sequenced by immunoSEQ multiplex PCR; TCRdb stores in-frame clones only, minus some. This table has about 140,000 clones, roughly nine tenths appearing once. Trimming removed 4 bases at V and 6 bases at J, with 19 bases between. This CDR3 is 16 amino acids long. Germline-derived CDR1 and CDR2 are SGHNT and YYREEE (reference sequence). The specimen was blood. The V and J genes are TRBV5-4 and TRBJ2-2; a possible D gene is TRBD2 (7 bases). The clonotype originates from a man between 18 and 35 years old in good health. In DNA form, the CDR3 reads TGTGCCAGCAGCACCCGGCGCGGGGGCGAGGCCGGGGAGCTGTTTTTT. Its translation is CASSTRRGGEAGELFF.